Listed below are T cell receptor beta chains from one sample, sequenced in a study of cytomegalovirus exposure and HLA in healthy donors. The assay was immunoSEQ multiplex PCR, and TCRdb's table has in-frame clones only and misses some. The sample records about 200,000 clones, about 70% being singletons. Sequenced sample: PBMCs. All receptors derive from a woman in her thirties in good health and CMV-seronegative. CDR3s include the opening cysteine and the closing phenylalanine or tryptophan. A row's size may be missing; if present it is once, few, many or a size class.

cdr3_aa	clone_size	v_call	j_call
CASSQAGGDGYTF	once	TRBV4-1	TRBJ1-2
CASSLIYGGAGDTQYF	.	TRBV7-3	TRBJ2-3
CASLERQGAQETQYF	.	TRBV2	TRBJ2-5
CASSSTGTPYEQYF	.	TRBV18	TRBJ2-7
CASSLSVNRGRDGYTF	.	TRBV5-4	TRBJ1-2
CATSRVTQGGNQPQHF	.	TRBV15	TRBJ1-5
CASSVGRTVNTEAFF	.	TRBV9	TRBJ1-1
CASSLAGRVDQPQHF	.	TRBV7-2	TRBJ1-5
CASSQDRSGAPGGFF	once	TRBV4-3	TRBJ2-1
CASSYYGELFF	.	TRBV6-5	TRBJ2-2
CASSVDNRGPGELFF	.	TRBV9	TRBJ2-2
CATRPDRGGNQPQHF	.	TRBV6-5	TRBJ1-5
CASSLALGGVEETQYF	.	TRBV7-2	TRBJ2-5
CASSQDGGNTIYF	few	TRBV4-1	TRBJ1-3
CASSDGVREDNEQFF	.	TRBV2	TRBJ2-1
CASSLARGPYEQYF	.	TRBV27	TRBJ2-7
CASSPQGAGGGSLFF	.	TRBV9	TRBJ1-1
CASSFIGGGPNSPLHF	.	TRBV7-9	TRBJ1-6
CASSVGTGGNTIYF	.	TRBV9	TRBJ1-3
CAWSEKARGADNYGYTF	.	TRBV30	TRBJ1-2
CASSVGGYGNTIYF	.	TRBV9	TRBJ1-3
CASSFTRNTEAFF	.	TRBV5-6	TRBJ1-1